These 10 T cell receptor beta chains came from one sample sequenced in a study of cytomegalovirus exposure and HLA in healthy donors. The PCR ran on 60 Vbeta and 13 Jbeta primers. TCRdb keeps only in-frame clones here, not all; method: immunoSEQ multiplex PCR. The sample comprises approximately 140,000 clones, approximately 91% of which are singletons, and 0.5% to 0.65% rests with the top ten. Sequencing was performed on PBMCs. The receptor source for this set is a woman aged 40 to 50 in good health and CMV-seronegative.

V is TRBV5-4 and J is TRBJ1-1, with D perhaps TRBD1 (5 bases). The CDR3 consists of 15 residues. V was pared by 1 base and J by 0 bases, with 10 bases between. Germline V gene lookup returns CDR1 SGHNT and CDR2 YYREEE (reference sequence). CDR3 sequence (DNA): TGTGCCAGCAGCTTGCTTGGGGCCCTGAACACTGAAGCTTTCTTT. Its translation is CASSLLGALNTEAFF.

V and J are TRBV4-1 and TRBJ1-4; 8 bases match TRBD1. Germline trimming cut 3 bases from V and 4 bases from J; bases unmatched to any gene: 1. CDR1 MGHRA and CDR2 YSYEKL come from the germline V gene. The CDR3 length is 14 residues. CDR3 residues: CASSQGQVNEKLFF. CDR3 nucleotide sequence: TGCGCCAGCAGCCAGGGACAGGTTAATGAAAAACTGTTTTTT.

This clone has a handful of counts. Different DNA sequences within this sample yield the same CDR3. CDR3 bases: TGTGCCAGCAGTTACTCGGGGGGAAACACTGAAGCTTTCTTT. This translates into CASSYSGGNTEAFF. The V call is TRBV6-5, the J call TRBJ1-1; tentative D call: TRBD1 (5 bases). V was cut by 0 bases and J by 2 bases, with 7 bases left in between. This CDR3 spans 14 amino acids. CDR1 is MNHEY, CDR2 SVGAGI, per germline.

The chain has TRBV30 and TRBJ2-2; weak D call: TRBD2 (5 bases). Trimming left V 0 bases short and J 0 bases short, with 11 bases between. The length of the CDR3 is 16 residues. Germline V CDR1 and CDR2: GTSNPN, SVGIG (reference sequence). CDR3 protein: CAWSVLTTPNTGELFF. Written as DNA, the CDR3 is TGTGCCTGGAGTGTACTGACTACGCCGAACACCGGGGAGCTGTTTTTT.

This clone was observed once. The chain links TRBV5-1 to TRBJ2-7; 12 bases agree with TRBD2. This CDR3 region has 15 residues. Per germline, CDR1 SGHRS and CDR2 YFSETQ. V shed 4 bases, J shed 4 bases, and the junction held 6 bases outside the gene matches. CDR3 DNA sequence: TGCGCCAGCAGCGCCCGGACTAGCGGGATATACGAGCAGTACTTC. It codes for CASSARTSGIYEQYF.

The chain joins TRBV18 to TRBJ1-1, with TRBD1 matching over 7 bases. V gave up 5 bases and J gave up 7 bases; unmatched junction bases: 7. This CDR3 has 13 residues. Germline-derived CDR1 and CDR2 are KGHSH and LQKENI. In nucleotides, the CDR3 is TGTGCCAGCTCAGCACGAGGACAGGATGAAGCTTTCTTT. Its translation is CASSARGQDEAFF.

This clone was detected only a few times. This chain uses TRBV5-1 with TRBJ1-2; 8 bases match TRBD1. CDR1 is SGHRS and CDR2 is YFSETQ in the germline V gene. The CDR3 is 14 amino acids. The trim removed 3 bases at V and 5 bases at J, leaving 6 bases unmatched. The CDR3 spells CASSWGQEDYGYTF. CDR3 DNA sequence: TGCGCCAGCAGCTGGGGACAGGAGGATTATGGCTACACCTTC.

This chain connects TRBV29-1 to TRBJ1-1, with D unclear. Trimming took off 3 bases at V and 4 bases at J, with 15 bases between the two ends. Germline CDR1 SQVTM, CDR2 ANQGSEA. CDR3 length: 14 amino acids. CDR3 sequence: CSVDSPTTGTEAFF. CDR3 DNA: TGCAGCGTTGATTCACCGACCACGGGCACTGAAGCTTTCTTT.

The gene calls are TRBV6-5 and TRBJ1-4; perhaps TRBD1 as D (6 bases). V dropped 7 bases and J dropped 4 bases, with 13 bases sitting between them. Germline values: CDR1 MNHEY, CDR2 SVGAGI. The CDR3 spans 14 residues. CDR3 coding DNA: TGTGCCAGCATATTGGGACATAATAATGAAAAACTGTTTTTT. Translating it yields CASILGHNNEKLFF.

This sequence joins TRBV6-5 and TRBJ1-1; the D is unclear. The V gene's germline CDR1 is MNHEY and CDR2 SVGAGI. V was trimmed by 6 bases and J by 1 base, leaving 9 bases between them. This CDR3 contains 13 residues. CDR3 in DNA: TGTGCCAGCAGGGGTAGCGGGAACACTGAAGCTTTCTTT. Translating it yields CASRGSGNTEAFF.